The T cell receptor beta chain described here comes from a study of CD8+ T cells in alopecia areata. Looking at the study overall: Tofacitinib exposure lasted 6 to 18 months, followed by 6 months off drug.

CDR1 and CDR2 (germline): LNHDA, SQIVND (reference sequence). J lost 1 base, V lost 4 bases, and 4 bases had no gene match. This CDR3 contains 15 residues. It was cDNA, reverse transcribed from extracted RNA, that served as the sequencing template. Sequencing used immunoSEQ multiplex PCR; TCRdb keeps in-frame clones, though not all of them. The sample carries approximately 140,000 clones, 86% recorded once. Documented treatment: oral pan-JAK inhibitor, 5-10 mg twice daily. Punch biopsies of lesional scalp, plus peripheral blood, were taken from alopecia areata patients. The clonotype comes from a human donor with alopecia areata. The sequencing used CD8+ T cells sorted from blood, collected at week 4, from a patient treated with tofacitinib. The chain carries TRBV19 and TRBJ2-3; 8 positions agree with TRBD1. The DNA of the CDR3 is TGTGCCAGTAGTAGCCGGACAGGGCGCACAGATACGCAGTATTTT. Protein sequence: CASSSRTGRTDTQYF.